This T cell receptor (beta chain) was found in a study of response to subunit inactivated influenza vaccine. Overall study findings and caveats: T cells newly recruited by each seasonal influenza vaccination are few, the authors suggested.

TCRdb redid the calling of the RT-PCR reads with MiXCR, one entry per CDR3 protein. The data hold around 530,000 distinct CDR3 sequences, with approximately 12% observed a single time. Remarks on this clonotype: What it binds is not known.

The CDR3 loop spans 14 amino acids. Germline lookup yields CDR1 SGHAT and CDR2 FQNNGV. V gave up 3 bases and J gave up 4 bases, with 12 bases separating them. The chain has TRBV11-2 and TRBJ2-5; maybe TRBD1 (5 bases). The sequence was collected from a man over 45 who received an inactivated influenza vaccine. The sequences come from PBMCs from blood, collected on the day of vaccination. DNA for the CDR3: TGTGCCAGCAGCTTCCTCAGGGTCCCAGAGACCCAGTACTTC. Its translation: CASSFLRVPETQYF.